Given below is one TCR beta chain in context. Antigen specificity is unknown. The sample is drawn from a study of CD8 T cells in ankylosing spondylitis. Study-level points and caveats: Clones linked to the disease showed a CD8+ phenotype. They occurred at relatively low frequencies in peripheral blood. Reports say disease-linked clones showed up significantly more in matched ankylosing spondylitis synovial fluid. Both synovial fluid and blood in reactive arthritis had previously been reported to carry some motif variants. A motif in TCR beta, a set of under ten highly homologous variants, appeared characteristic of ankylosing spondylitis blood.

The CDR3 is 14 residues long. Germline lookup yields CDR1 DFQATT and CDR2 SNEGSKA (reference sequence). V was pared by 0 bases and J by 3 bases, with 6 bases between. The authors made TCR beta libraries by quantitative 5'-RACE with molecular barcodes. One entry per CDR3 protein, called by TCRdb with MiXCR from the 5' RACE reads. The sample lists some 800,000 distinct CDR3 sequences, approximately 12% seen once, with about 0.49% in the top ten. The chain has TRBV20-1 and TRBJ1-6, with D unresolved. This TCR came from a male donor with ankylosing spondylitis. The source material was blood, either unsorted or a sorted T cell fraction (not recorded which). CDR3 loop: CSAREADYNSPLHF. The CDR3 nucleotides are TGCAGTGCTAGAGAGGCGGACTATAATTCACCCCTCCACTTT.